The clone carrying this T cell receptor beta chain has a count of ten or more. Its antigen is currently unknown. The CDR3 loop spans 19 amino acids. Trimming at V came to 3 bases and at J to 1 base, leaving 11 bases not matched to a gene. The data were obtained in a study of identical twins. The study, taken as a whole, reports: Models came in too low on out-of-frame TCR alpha sharing in monozygotic twins. It was possible that invariant MAIT and iNKT cells partly confounded the zero-insertion analyses.

Template switching (which added a universal primer site) was used, and cDNA carried unique molecular identifiers. One entry per CDR3 protein, called by TCRdb with MiXCR from the 5' RACE reads. The sample records some 630,000 distinct CDR3 sequences, 7.1% being singletons. These data are also associated with another study on yellow fever vaccine responses in identical twins.

The sequence derives from a woman aged 18-29 years in good health. Specimen: PBMCs. The V and J genes are TRBV12-3 or TRBV12-4 and TRBJ2-3; 12 bases agree with TRBD2. This CDR3 is CASSFHFSGLAGRTDTQYF. The CDR3 nucleotides are TGTGCCAGCAGTTTCCACTTTAGTGGACTAGCGGGGCGCACAGATACGCAGTATTTT.